This T cell receptor beta chain came from a study of T cell responses to AZD1222 COVID-19 vaccine. The overall study: Second doses that came at about 4 or about 12 weeks were put together.

Libraries were prepared by immunoSEQ multiplex PCR; TCRdb keeps only in-frame clonotypes and omits some of them. This table has over 120,000 clones, about 90% appearing once. Notes on this clone: As yet, its antigen is unknown.

V lost 5 bases and J lost 0, with 14 bases in between. Per the germline V gene, CDR1 is KGHSH and CDR2 is LQKENI. This CDR3 has 17 amino acids. Study-level findings and limits: Seropositive status at baseline applied to only a handful of AZD1222 recipients. White British ancestry dominated among donors, who included more females, and clonal diversity was possibly underestimated. Among vaccine-associated CD4 TCRs, coverage spanned spike, with dominance at 160-218 and 743-854.

V and J are TRBV18 and TRBJ2-6; D assignment may be TRBD1 or TRBD2 (5 bases each). The TCR was taken from an adult in good health. This sample comprised peripheral blood, obtained on day 0 of AZD1222 vaccination. The CDR3 protein is CASSSLGTVSGANVLTF. Here the CDR3 DNA reads TGTGCCAGCTCATCACTCGGGACGGTCTCTGGGGCCAACGTCCTGACTTTC. Together with reference TRBV18 and TRBJ2-6, the CDR3 gives the full variable domain: NAGVMQNPRHLVRRRGQEARLRCSPMKGHSHVYWYRQLPEEGLKFMVYLQKENIIDESGMPKERFSAEFPKEGPSILRIQQVVRGDSAAYFCASSSLGTVSGANVLTFGAGSRLTVL.